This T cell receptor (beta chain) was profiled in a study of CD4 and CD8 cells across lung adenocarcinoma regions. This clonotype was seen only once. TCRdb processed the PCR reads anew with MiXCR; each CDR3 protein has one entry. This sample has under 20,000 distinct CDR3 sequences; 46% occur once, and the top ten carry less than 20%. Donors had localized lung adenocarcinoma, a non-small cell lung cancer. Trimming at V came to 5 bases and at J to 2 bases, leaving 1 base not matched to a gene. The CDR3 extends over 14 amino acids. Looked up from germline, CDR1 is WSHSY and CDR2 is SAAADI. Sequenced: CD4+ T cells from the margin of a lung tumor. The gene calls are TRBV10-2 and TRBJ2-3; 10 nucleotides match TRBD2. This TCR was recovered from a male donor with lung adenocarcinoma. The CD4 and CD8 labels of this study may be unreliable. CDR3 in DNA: TGCGCCAGCAGTCTAGCGGGAGCCACAGATACGCAGTATTTT. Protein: CASSLAGATDTQYF.